The 20 T cell receptor beta chains given below trace back to one sample, sequenced in a study of cytomegalovirus exposure and HLA in healthy donors. PCR involved 60 Vbeta and 13 Jbeta primers. The table came from immunoSEQ multiplex PCR; TCRdb's copy has only in-frame clones and leaves some out. The sample consists of about 130,000 clones, 80% of them appearing once. The material sequenced was PBMCs. The receptors stem from a man aged 25 to 40 in good health and CMV-seronegative.

The chain combines TRBV6-1 with TRBJ1-5, with D maybe TRBD1 (5 bases). Trimming removed 2 bases from V and 2 bases from J, with 16 bases in between. This CDR3 is 17 amino acids long. Germline V gene data show CDR1 as MNHNS and CDR2 as SASEGT. The CDR3 DNA follows: TGTGCCAGCAGTGAACTGGCGGGACCCTTGGGCAATCAGCCCCAGCATTTT. This encodes CASSELAGPLGNQPQHF.

The genes are TRBV28 and TRBJ2-3, with a possible D match to TRBD2 (6 bases). V was clipped by 4 bases and J by 0 bases, with 11 bases between them. Germline lookup yields CDR1 MDHEN and CDR2 SYDVKM. This CDR3 contains 15 residues. The CDR3: CASSSIGSSTDTQYF. In nucleotides, the CDR3 is TGTGCCAGCAGTTCCATCGGGAGTAGCACAGATACGCAGTATTTT.

The chain employs TRBV5-1 and TRBJ2-1; 11 nucleotides match TRBD2. The CDR3 is 16 residues long. CDR1 is SGHRS and CDR2 is YFSETQ in the germline V gene. Trimming at V came to 5 bases and at J to 7 bases, leaving 11 bases not matched to a gene. The CDR3 DNA follows: TGCGCCAGCAGAAGGGGGACGGGACTAGCGGAGAATGAGCAGTTCTTC. Its protein is CASRRGTGLAENEQFF.

V and J are TRBV6-1 and TRBJ1-1, with 7 bases matching TRBD1. After removal of 5 bases from V and 4 bases from J, the junction contained 4 bases not matched to a gene. Germline V gene lookup returns CDR1 MNHNS and CDR2 SASEGT. This CDR3 contains 13 residues. The CDR3 DNA reads TGTGCCAGCAGTATGACAGGGTCCACTGAAGCTTTCTTT. As protein: CASSMTGSTEAFF.

The chain carries TRBV7-2 and TRBJ2-5, with 7 bases identical to TRBD1. The CDR3 runs 14 residues. Losses at the gene ends were 6 bases for V and 4 bases for J; bases not matched to a gene: 8. The germline V gene has CDR1 SGHTA and CDR2 FQGNSA. In DNA, the CDR3 is TGTGCCAGCAGGGAGGACAGGACGAGAGAGACCCAGTACTTC. Its translation: CASREDRTRETQYF.

The rearrangement uses TRBV2 and TRBJ2-5; tentatively, D is TRBD1 (6 bases). The length of the CDR3 is 13 residues. Trimming left V 7 bases short and J 4 bases short, with 13 bases between. Germline-derived CDR1 and CDR2 are SNHLY and FYNNEI. The CDR3 nucleotides read TGTGCCAGCACTGGATCACAGGGAGAGACCCAGTACTTC. Amino acid sequence: CASTGSQGETQYF.

The chain has TRBV6-1 and TRBJ1-5, with D perhaps TRBD1 (5 bases). CDR1 MNHNS and CDR2 SASEGT come from the germline V gene. Trimming left V 0 bases short and J 9 bases short, with 9 bases between. The CDR3 runs to 13 residues. The CDR3 region is CASSEAYGGPQHF. The CDR3 bases are TGTGCCAGCAGTGAAGCCTACGGGGGGCCCCAGCATTTT.

This chain joins TRBV7-6 and TRBJ1-1; the D is unclear. From germline, CDR1 is SGHVS and CDR2 FNYEAQ. The CDR3 extends over 12 amino acids. Trimming pared 4 bases from V and 8 bases from J, leaving 11 bases between. CDR3 in amino acids: CASSSSGLEAFF. DNA for the CDR3: TGTGCCAGCAGCTCCTCTGGTCTAGAAGCTTTCTTT. The full variable domain, in which reference TRBV7-6 and TRBJ1-1 provide the parts outside the CDR3, is GAGVSQSPRYKVTKRGQDVALRCDPISGHVSLYWYRQALGQGPEFLTYFNYEAQQDKSGLPNDRFSAERPEGSISTLTIQRTEQRDSAMYRCASSSSGLEAFFGQGTRLTVV.

This clone was observed a few times. The rearrangement links TRBV6-5 to TRBJ2-1, with TRBD2 matching 8 bases. From germline, CDR1 is MNHEY and CDR2 SVGAGI. The ends lost 5 bases at V and 3 bases at J; junction bases unmatched: 3. The CDR3 extends over 14 amino acids. Here the CDR3 DNA reads TGTGCCAGCAGTCCCGGGACTAGCTACAATGAGCAGTTCTTC. Translated: CASSPGTSYNEQFF.

As DNA, the CDR3 is TGTGCCACCCACAGGGGAGGCACAGATACGCAGTATTTT. Protein product: CATHRGGTDTQYF. The chain recombines TRBV19 with TRBJ2-3; 7 nucleotides match TRBD1. With 10 bases clipped from V and 1 base from J, the junction kept 5 bases outside the gene matches. The germline V gene encodes CDR1 LNHDA and CDR2 SQIVND (reference sequence). The CDR3 totals 13 residues.

This rearrangement joins TRBV5-8 to TRBJ1-1; D gene ambiguous. Germline lookup yields CDR1 SGHTS and CDR2 YDEGEE. The CDR3 contains 13 residues. The V and J ends lost 1 base and 3 bases respectively, with 7 bases between them. CDR3 protein: CASSLSGHTEAFF. The CDR3 nucleotides are TGTGCCAGCAGCTTGTCAGGCCACACTGAAGCTTTCTTT.

The CDR3 sequence: CASSVYRGQSEKLFF. Written as DNA, the CDR3 is TGTGCCAGCAGTGTCTACAGGGGGCAGTCTGAAAAACTGTTTTTT. The genes are TRBV25-1 and TRBJ1-4; 9 bases fit TRBD1. The CDR3 contains 15 residues. Per the germline V gene, CDR1 is MGHDK and CDR2 is SYGVNS. V lost 4 bases, J lost 7 bases, and 7 bases stayed unmatched.

The V call is TRBV30, the J call TRBJ2-7; tentatively, D is TRBD1 (5 bases). With 0 bases removed from V and 6 bases from J, the gap between germline ends came to 12 bases. The CDR3 covers 13 residues. Per the germline V gene, CDR1 is GTSNPN and CDR2 is SVGIG (reference sequence). The CDR3, as DNA: TGTGCCTGGAGTGTTAGGGGCAAGGGCGAGCAGTACTTC. Translating gives CAWSVRGKGEQYF.

This chain links TRBV6-5 with TRBJ2-1; the D is unclear. The CDR3 has 13 amino acids. V lost 2 bases to trimming and J lost 7 bases, with 9 bases between them. Germline V lookup: CDR1 MNHEY, CDR2 SVGAGI. The DNA of the CDR3 is TGTGCCAGCAGTTACGCAGGCTGGAATGAGCAGTTCTTC. This codes for CASSYAGWNEQFF.

This chain joins TRBV7-9 and TRBJ2-5; TRBD2 might be the D (5 bases). Germline assignment: CDR1 SEHNR and CDR2 FQNEAQ (reference sequence). The CDR3 is made up of 15 amino acids. Trimming pared 4 bases from V and 2 bases from J, leaving 14 bases between. This CDR3 is CASSSGGRPQETQYF. The CDR3 bases are TGTGCCAGCAGCTCCGGAGGCAGGCCTCAAGAGACCCAGTACTTC.

This rearrangement joins TRBV11-2 to TRBJ2-3; TRBD1 aligns across 9 bases. Germline-derived CDR1 and CDR2 are SGHAT and FQNNGV. V gave up 4 bases and J gave up 2 bases; unmatched junction bases: 7. CDR3 size: 16 residues. Written as DNA, the CDR3 is TGTGCCAGCAGCTACGGACAGGGGACTCACACAGATACGCAGTATTTT. Protein product: CASSYGQGTHTDTQYF.

The chain uses TRBV7-6 and TRBJ2-7, with D possibly TRBD1 on 6 matching bases. Trimming left V 0 bases short and J 2 bases short, with 14 bases between. The CDR3 length is 16 residues. The germline gives CDR1 SGHVS, CDR2 FNYEAQ. In DNA, the CDR3 is TGTGCCAGCAGCTTAGCCTCGGGACAAGGTGCCTACGAGCAGTACTTC. Its translation is CASSLASGQGAYEQYF.

V and J are TRBV15 and TRBJ1-2, with D unresolved. The germline gives CDR1 LNHNV, CDR2 YYDKDF (reference sequence). CDR3 length equals 13 residues. V was pared by 0 bases and J by 5 bases, with 7 bases between. CDR3 in amino acids: CATSRERTYGYTF. The CDR3 DNA follows: TGTGCCACCAGCAGAGAACGGACTTATGGCTACACCTTC.

The genes are TRBV5-1 and TRBJ2-3; TRBD2 aligns across 8 bases. This CDR3 is 16 amino acids long. From germline, CDR1 is SGHRS and CDR2 YFSETQ. The ends lost 0 bases at V and 2 bases at J; junction bases unmatched: 5. This CDR3 reads CASSLGAGAATDTQYF. The CDR3 DNA sequence: TGCGCCAGCAGCTTGGGAGCGGGGGCCGCCACAGATACGCAGTATTTT.

The chain is built from TRBV29-1 and TRBJ2-1; 13 positions agree with TRBD2. The length of the CDR3 is 13 residues. The V gene end was trimmed by 7 bases and the J gene end by 8 bases; junction bases not matched to a gene: 5. CDR1 is SQVTM and CDR2 is ANQGSEA in the germline V gene. The CDR3 is CSALAGGPDEQFF. Written as DNA, the CDR3 is TGCAGCGCACTAGCGGGGGGGCCCGATGAGCAGTTCTTC.